This passage covers 27 T cell receptor beta chains from one sample sequenced in a study of CD8 T cells in ankylosing spondylitis (dated by TCRdb to 2015 to 2018). Libraries were prepared through 5' RACE. Sequencer: Illumina HiSeq 2500. TCRdb took the public reads, trimmed them with fastp at Q25, ran MiXCR for clone calling and kept in-frame beta chains. Records with the same CDR3 protein are collapsed into one entry carrying the most frequent genes and DNA. This sample is represented by approximately 520,000 distinct CDR3 sequences; about 5.7% of them were singletons. Approximately 3.5% of the sample belongs to the ten largest clones. The antigens for these receptors are not known. Overall study results and their limits: A TCR beta motif of eight highly homologous amino acid variants appeared characteristic of blood from ankylosing spondylitis patients.

The sample comprised blood, either unsorted or a sorted T cell fraction (not recorded which). These receptors were collected from a male donor with ankylosing spondylitis.

This clonotype was counted at least ten times. This sequence joins TRBV20-1 and TRBJ2-1; 12 nucleotides match TRBD2. Germline V gives CDR1 DFQATT, CDR2 SNEGSKA (reference sequence). CDR3 length: 16 residues. V was pared by 1 base and J by 4 bases, with 5 bases of the junction left unmatched. The DNA for the CDR3 is TGCAGTGCTAGAGGACTAGCGGGAGACCTATACAATGAGCAGTTCTTC. Translated: CSARGLAGDLYNEQFF.

This clonotype was recorded at least ten times. The gene calls are TRBV4-2 and TRBJ2-3, with 7 bases aligning to TRBD2. The J segment lost 4 bases and the V segment lost 1 base, leaving 11 bases of the junction unmatched. Germline V CDR1 and CDR2: LGHNA, YNFKEQ. The CDR3 runs to 17 residues. CDR3 region: CASSQVLAGDSADTQYF. For the CDR3, the DNA is TGTGCCAGCAGCCAAGTCCTGGCGGGGGATAGCGCAGATACGCAGTATTTT.

The rearrangement links TRBV6-1 to TRBJ1-1; D perhaps matches TRBD1 (6 bases). The CDR3 runs to 13 residues. Germline lookup yields CDR1 MNHNS and CDR2 SASEGT. V shed 6 bases and J shed 5 bases, with 13 bases lying between them. The CDR3 region has the DNA TGTGCCAGCAGACCACAGGGATGGACTGAAGCTTTCTTT. As protein: CASRPQGWTEAFF.

V usage is TRBV19 and J usage is TRBJ2-5; a weak D match, TRBD1 (6 bases). Germline CDR1 reads LNHDA; CDR2 reads SQIVND (reference sequence). The CDR3 spans 14 residues. Trimming left V 0 bases short and J 3 bases short, with 8 bases between. The CDR3 region is CASSIEGAKETQYF. The DNA of the CDR3 is TGTGCCAGTAGTATAGAGGGGGCTAAAGAGACCCAGTACTTC.

This clonotype was seen ten or more times. J is TRBJ1-2 and V is TRBV29-1; a weak D match, TRBD1 (5 bases). This CDR3 is built from 13 residues. Per germline, CDR1 SQVTM and CDR2 ANQGSEA. The V end was cut by 1 base, the J end by 8 bases, with 14 bases between. For the CDR3, the DNA is TGCAGCGTTGAAGGACCCGGGGGGGACGGCTACACCTTC. Translating it yields CSVEGPGGDGYTF.

This clonotype came up a few times. This chain joins TRBV2 and TRBJ2-1; TRBD2 matches at 12 bases. CDR3 length: 16 residues. Per germline, CDR1 SNHLY and CDR2 FYNNEI. The V segment lost 7 bases and the J segment 7 bases; nucleotides outside the gene matches: 11. This CDR3 reads CASTEPTSGRVNEQFF. The CDR3 nucleotides are TGTGCCAGCACCGAGCCGACTAGCGGGAGAGTTAATGAGCAGTTCTTC. Full variable domain (remainder filled in from reference TRBV2 and TRBJ2-1): EPEVTQTPSHQVTQMGQEVILRCVPISNHLYFYWYRQILGQKVEFLVSFYNNEISEKSEIFDDQFSVERPDGSNFTLKIRSTKLEDSAMYFCASTEPTSGRVNEQFFGPGTRLTVL.

This clonotype was recorded at least ten times. The genes are TRBV12-3 or TRBV12-4 and TRBJ1-2, with TRBD1 matching 7 bases. V lost 5 bases to trimming and J lost 8 bases; unmatched junction nucleotides: 5. The CDR3 runs 12 residues. The CDR3 loop reads CASSTTGQGYTF. The CDR3 region has the DNA TGTGCCAGCAGTACGACAGGGCAGGGCTACACCTTC.

This clonotype showed up many times. The rearrangement links TRBV20-1 to TRBJ2-7, with D possibly being TRBD1 (6 bases). Germline CDR1 reads DFQATT; CDR2 reads SNEGSKA (reference sequence). The CDR3 is made up of 15 amino acids. V dropped 3 bases and J dropped 2 bases, with 17 bases sitting between them. The CDR3 here is CSARVLGDTTYEQYF. For the CDR3, the DNA is TGCAGTGCTAGGGTCCTGGGGGACACTACCTACGAGCAGTACTTC.

This clonotype was observed many times. The genes are TRBV6-1 and TRBJ2-3; D gene ambiguous. The CDR3 loop spans 15 amino acids. Trimming left V 6 bases short and J 1 base short, with 14 bases between. The germline V gene encodes CDR1 MNHNS and CDR2 SASEGT. For the CDR3, the DNA is TGTGCCAGCAGCCTACACCCAGCCCGCACAGATACGCAGTATTTT. This sequence encodes CASSLHPARTDTQYF.

This clonotype was picked up a small number of times. The gene calls are TRBV12-3 or TRBV12-4 and TRBJ2-3, with D unresolved. The CDR3 is 13 residues long. The germline V and J ends were trimmed by 7 bases and 2 bases, with 10 bases remaining between them. CDR3 bases: TGTGCCAGCATGTGGCCTAACACAGATACGCAGTATTTT. Its protein is CASMWPNTDTQYF.

This clonotype has a count of ten or more. CDR3 sequence reads: CASSQNNEQFF. Written as DNA, the CDR3 is TGTGCCAGCAGTCAGAACAATGAGCAGTTCTTC. The chain employs TRBV12-3 or TRBV12-4 and TRBJ2-1; D is unclear. V gave up 5 bases and J gave up 5 bases, with 4 bases separating them. CDR3 length equals 11 residues.

The V call is TRBV28, the J call TRBJ1-2; D remains unclear. Per germline, CDR1 MDHEN and CDR2 SYDVKM. The CDR3 totals 13 residues. V dropped 3 bases and J dropped 4 bases, with 9 bases sitting between them. The CDR3 loop is CASSFTALYGYTF. The DNA of the CDR3 is TGTGCCAGCAGTTTTACGGCTCTCTATGGCTACACCTTC.

The sample holds many counts of this clonotype. The chain links TRBV11-1 to TRBJ2-1; D could derive from TRBD1 or TRBD2 (5 bases each). Germline CDR1 and CDR2: SGHAT and FQDESV (reference sequence). V dropped 1 base and J dropped 3 bases, with 22 bases sitting between them. The CDR3 has 19 amino acids. CDR3 protein: CASSLGGRGTAAGYNEQFF. In nucleotides, the CDR3 is TGTGCCAGCAGCTTAGGGGGCCGAGGAACCGCCGCGGGCTACAATGAGCAGTTCTTC.

This clonotype was recorded many times. This chain uses TRBV5-1 with TRBJ1-1; D remains ambiguous. Trimming removed 0 bases at V and 5 bases at J, with 14 bases between. Germline-derived CDR1 and CDR2 are SGHRS and YFSETQ. The CDR3 sequence is 15 residues long. The CDR3 loop is CASSLAEGRVTEAFF. The CDR3 coding sequence is TGCGCCAGCAGCTTGGCCGAGGGAAGGGTAACTGAAGCTTTCTTT.

Notes on this clonotype: One base away lies a much larger clone, so this may be a sequencing read error. CDR3 sequence (DNA): TGTGCCAGCAGCCGATCGACCCCGACCGGGAGCACCTTC. Encoded protein: CASSRSTPTGSTF. V gene TRBV3-1 combines with J gene TRBJ1-2, with no clear D. Between the trimmed V and J ends, which lost 4 bases and 13 bases, there was a span of 19 bases. Germline V CDR1 and CDR2: LGHDT, YNNKEL (reference sequence). This CDR3 comprises 13 residues.

This clonotype was counted many times. The chain carries TRBV9 and TRBJ2-3; TRBD1 matches 9 bases. V lost 4 bases and J lost 3; bases outside the gene matches: 9. In germline, CDR1 is SGDLS, CDR2 YYNGEE. The CDR3 has 16 amino acids. The CDR3 protein is CASSPGGQGRTDTQYF. The CDR3 region has the DNA TGTGCCAGCAGCCCAGGTGGACAGGGGAGGACAGATACGCAGTATTTT.

This clonotype was counted many times. The chain has TRBV4-3 and TRBJ1-5; TRBD1 agrees at 9 bases. Germline lookup yields CDR1 LGHNA and CDR2 YSLEER. There are 17 residues in the CDR3. V was clipped by 3 bases and J by 7 bases; unmatched bases: 13. Here the CDR3 DNA reads TGCGCCAGCAGCCACACCAAGGGGGGACAGGGCTTGCAGCCCCAGCATTTT. Encoded protein: CASSHTKGGQGLQPQHF.

In its sample, this clonotype was seen a few times. For the CDR3, the DNA is TGTGCCAGCAGGGGACCCCCAACAGGACCCAGCTCCTACAATGAGCAGTTCTTC. Translated: CASRGPPTGPSSYNEQFF. The rearrangement uses TRBV7-8 and TRBJ2-1; D could derive from TRBD1 or TRBD2 (5 bases each). V gave up 6 bases and J gave up 0 bases, with 21 bases separating them. Germline V gene lookup returns CDR1 SGHVS and CDR2 FQNEAQ. The CDR3 is made up of 18 amino acids.

The sample holds many counts of this clonotype. V is TRBV5-6 and J is TRBJ2-1; D is perhaps TRBD1 (5 bases). The CDR3 consists of 13 residues. The germline V gene has CDR1 SGHDT and CDR2 YYEEEE. Trimming took off 4 bases at V and 9 bases at J, with 14 bases between the two ends. The CDR3 DNA is TGTGCCAGCAGCCCCGGAAGGGGCAGTGAGCAGTTCTTC. This encodes CASSPGRGSEQFF.

This clonotype was detected many times. The J gene is TRBJ2-7, the V gene TRBV7-9; TRBD2 matches at 10 bases. CDR3 length: 16 residues. The V and J ends lost 5 bases and 1 base, in that order; junction bases with no gene match: 8. The germline gives CDR1 SEHNR, CDR2 FQNEAQ (reference sequence). The CDR3 loop reads CASSQGLADPSYEQYF. CDR3 DNA: TGTGCCAGCAGCCAAGGACTAGCGGATCCGTCCTACGAGCAGTACTTC.

This clonotype was seen many times. The rearrangement links TRBV5-1 to TRBJ1-1; D may be TRBD1 (6 bases). Germline CDR1 and CDR2: SGHRS and YFSETQ. V lost 3 bases and J 5 bases, leaving 11 bases between the germline ends. CDR3 length: 13 residues. The CDR3 DNA reads as TGCGCCAGCAGCTCCGGGGGGCTAACTGAAGCTTTCTTT. It is translated as CASSSGGLTEAFF.

This clonotype was counted a few times. The gene calls are TRBV5-1 and TRBJ2-6; TRBD2 is a possible D gene (6 bases). Trimming removed 4 bases from V and 2 bases from J, with 13 bases in between. The germline gives CDR1 SGHRS, CDR2 YFSETQ. The CDR3 length is 16 residues. The CDR3 protein is CASSPRTGAGANVLTF. CDR3 nucleotides: TGCGCCAGCAGCCCCCGGACGGGGGCTGGGGCCAACGTCCTGACTTTC.

This clonotype was seen many times. The V call is TRBV10-3, the J call TRBJ1-6; a weak D match, TRBD1 (6 bases). CDR1 is ENHRY, CDR2 SYGVKD, per germline. The V end was cut by 0 bases, the J end by 0 bases, with 12 bases between. CDR3 length equals 18 residues. The CDR3 sequence is CAISESDRSSSYNSPLHF. CDR3 nucleotide sequence: TGTGCCATCAGTGAGTCCGACAGGTCAAGCTCCTATAATTCACCCCTCCACTTT.

In this sample, this clonotype turned up a few times. V and J are TRBV7-2 and TRBJ2-3; possible D gene TRBD2, 6 bases. V was pared by 5 bases and J by 2 bases, with 14 bases between. Germline loops: CDR1 SGHTA, CDR2 FQGNSA. There are 15 residues in the CDR3. CDR3 sequence (DNA): TGTGCCAGCAGCCCCGGGGTAGCGGTCACAGATACGCAGTATTTT. Translating it yields CASSPGVAVTDTQYF.

This clonotype was detected a few times. The J gene is TRBJ1-5, the V gene TRBV28; 7 bases match TRBD1. The CDR3 loop spans 14 amino acids. Per the germline V gene, CDR1 is MDHEN and CDR2 is SYDVKM. Trimming took 7 bases from V and 3 from J; bases not matched to a gene: 6. The chain's CDR3 is CASTLGQNNQPQHF. CDR3 nucleotides: TGTGCCAGCACCTTGGGACAGAACAATCAGCCCCAGCATTTT.

This clonotype was counted at least ten times. This chain connects TRBV5-1 to TRBJ2-5, with unresolved D. From germline, CDR1 is SGHRS and CDR2 YFSETQ. Trimming left V 7 bases short and J 1 base short, with 11 bases between. The CDR3 totals 13 residues. The CDR3 is CASGVPFQETQYF. CDR3 in DNA: TGCGCCAGCGGAGTCCCGTTCCAAGAGACCCAGTACTTC.

This clonotype was seen repeatedly, ten times or more. The V gene is TRBV5-1, the J gene TRBJ1-4; D is unclear. Germline CDR1 is SGHRS and CDR2 is YFSETQ. Trimming removed 0 bases at V and 6 bases at J, with 6 bases between. The CDR3 covers 13 residues. The CDR3 DNA reads as TGCGCCAGCAGCTTGGGCGTATATGAAAAACTGTTTTTT. This codes for CASSLGVYEKLFF.